This TCR beta chain comes out of a study of T cell repertoires in aging, cancer and after chemotherapy. For the study at large: Patients with chronic lymphocytic leukemia were sampled before and after fludarabine- or bendamustine-based chemotherapy.

Amplification of TCR beta used genomic DNA extracted from peripheral blood. Multiplex touch-down PCR with TRB-A/B primers amplified rearranged V-D-J TRB sequences. TCRdb re-analysed the multiplex PCR reads in MiXCR, keeping a single row per CDR3 protein. Of about 2,000 distinct CDR3 sequences in the sample, 30% to 40% were seen once. General study points: Untreated cancer patients had significantly lower blood TCR diversity than age-matched healthy donors. Healthy donors lost TCR diversity with age mainly through richness, cancer patients through richness and evenness.

Only one count was recorded for this clonotype. The antigen remains unidentified. A clone one base away is much larger, so this may be a read error. Sequencing used blood. The source of this sequence is a human donor with a blood cancer.

The CDR3 DNA reads as TGCGCCAGCAGCCCGCAGGCGACACCCCTCCACTTT. This encodes CASSPQATPLHF. This sequence joins TRBV5-1 and TRBJ1-6; D is uncertain. The V gene's germline CDR1 is SGHRS and CDR2 YFSETQ. The CDR3 loop spans 12 amino acids. The V end was cut by 4 bases, the J end by 11 bases, with 10 bases between. The variable domain in full, with the rest retrieved from reference TRBV5-1 and TRBJ1-6, is KAGVTQTPRYLIKTRGQQVTLSCSPISGHRSVSWYQQTPGQGLQFLFEYFSETQRNKGNFPGRFSGRQFSNSRSEMNVSTLELGDSALYLCASSPQATPLHFGNGTRLTVT.